Each of the 2 T cell receptor beta chains below was sequenced from the same sample in a study of blood T cell repertoires in COVID-19 (dated by TCRdb to 2020 to 2022). Library construction relied on the immunoSEQ multiplex PCR assay. Held by TCRdb, this immuneACCESS table contains in-frame sequences only and omits some clones. Under half of the omission traces to an unresolved V gene where checked; the cause of the rest is unknown. Here the sample has tens of thousands of clones; just under 80% occur a single time. The leading ten clones occupy approximately 6.3% of the sample. Sequencing used peripheral blood. Source of these receptors: a man between 65 and 85 years old with COVID-19, enrolled during active disease.

This clone was counted a single time. The chain couples TRBV18 to TRBJ1-5; TRBD1 is a possible D gene (6 bases). Germline values: CDR1 KGHSH, CDR2 LQKENI. V was shortened by 4 bases and J by 3 bases, with 13 bases between the two germline ends. This CDR3 is 15 amino acids long. CDR3 sequence reads: CASSRLRGSNQPQHF. CDR3 bases: TGTGCCAGCTCACGCCTCAGGGGTTCCAATCAGCCCCAGCATTTT.

This chain connects TRBV30 to TRBJ2-2; perhaps TRBD1 as D (6 bases). The CDR3 spans 14 residues. Germline V gene lookup returns CDR1 GTSNPN and CDR2 SVGIG (reference sequence). With 4 bases removed from V and 6 bases from J, the gap between germline ends came to 15 bases. CDR3 nucleotides: TGTGCCTGGAACAGGGCCCGCCGAGCCGGGGAGCTGTTTTTT. This gives the protein CAWNRARRAGELFF.